A selection of T cell receptor beta chains follows, all from one sample in a study of CD8 T cells in Susac syndrome. A single record per CDR3 protein comes from TCRdb applying MiXCR to the immunoSEQ multiplex PCR reads. The sample has some 63,000 distinct CDR3 sequences, approximately 94% seen once. Sequencing was performed on CD8+ T cells from PBMCs. Every receptor here comes from a human donor with multiple sclerosis. Each CDR3 is given with its conserved first and last residue. D genes are given only for firm matches. For some rows the clone size is stated as once, few or many, or as a class when expanded; others skip it.

TRBJ2-1 | TRBV6-4 | . | once | CASSEVASSGNEQFF | TGTGCCAGCAGTGAGGTAGCGTCCTCTGGGAATGAGCAGTTCTTC
TRBJ1-5 | TRBV7-9 | . | . | CASSPPGGGTQPQHF | TGTGCCAGCAGCCCCCCCGGGGGGGGTACTCAGCCCCAGCATTTT
TRBJ1-1 | TRBV13 | . | . | CASGPWGGGNTEAFF | TGTGCCAGCGGACCCTGGGGAGGGGGGAACACTGAAGCTTTCTTT
TRBJ1-1 | TRBV18 | TRBD1 | . | CASSLDRGTEAFF | TGTGCCAGCTCACTAGACAGGGGCACTGAAGCTTTCTTT
TRBJ2-4 | TRBV6-6 | TRBD2 | . | CASSPGLVLAYNIQYF | TGTGCCAGCAGCCCGGGACTAGTTCTAGCCTACAACATTCAGTACTTC
TRBJ2-5 | TRBV28 | TRBD1 | . | CASSEDRGETQYF | TGTGCCAGCAGTGAGGACAGGGGAGAGACCCAGTACTTC
TRBJ2-7 | TRBV7-9 | . | . | CASSPPRGYEQYF | TGTGCCAGCAGCCCCCCCCGAGGCTACGAGCAGTACTTC
TRBJ1-2 | TRBV7-9 | . | . | CASSTSDGYTF | TGTGCCAGCAGCACCAGCGATGGCTACACCTTC
TRBJ1-2 | TRBV19 | . | . | CASQSGAVYGYTF | TGTGCCAGTCAGTCAGGAGCAGTCTATGGCTACACCTTC
TRBJ2-4 | TRBV28 | . | once | CASSLWGSGNIQYF | TGTGCCAGCAGTTTATGGGGGTCGGGTAACATTCAGTACTTC
TRBJ2-1 | TRBV15 | TRBD2 | . | CATSRSLELAGEGNEQFF | TGTGCCACCAGCAGGTCCCTCGAACTGGCGGGAGAGGGAAATGAGCAGTTCTTC
TRBJ2-5 | TRBV15 | . | . | CATSRRQAQETQYF | TGTGCCACCAGCAGACGACAGGCCCAAGAGACCCAGTACTTC
TRBJ2-7 | TRBV29-1 | . | few | CSVESEFSYEQYF | TGCAGCGTTGAATCAGAATTCTCCTACGAGCAGTACTTC
TRBJ2-2 | TRBV13 | TRBD2 | . | CASRPSSGSTTGELFF | TGTGCCAGCAGGCCGTCTAGCGGGAGTACGACCGGGGAGCTGTTTTTT
TRBJ2-7 | TRBV4-1 | . | . | CASSQDIGDYEQYF | TGCGCCAGCAGCCAAGATATAGGGGACTACGAGCAGTACTTC
TRBJ2-1 | TRBV29-1 | TRBD2 | . | CSVLTSGRANEQFF | TGCAGCGTTCTGACTAGCGGGAGGGCCAATGAGCAGTTCTTC
TRBJ2-7 | TRBV20-1 | . | . | CSARDVREAVDSPYEQYF | TGCAGTGCTAGAGATGTCCGCGAGGCCGTTGACAGTCCCTACGAGCAGTACTTC
TRBJ1-2 | TRBV7-9 | . | . | CASSAVTAQDGYTF | TGTGCCAGCAGCGCGGTTACAGCCCAGGACGGCTACACCTTC
TRBJ2-3 | TRBV12-3/TRBV12-4 | TRBD2 | . | CASSLVGTRWDTQYF | TGTGCCAGCAGTTTAGTGGGGACTAGATGGGATACGCAGTATTTT
TRBJ2-5 | TRBV28 | TRBD2 | . | CASSFFVTLGGETQYF | TGTGCCAGCAGTTTTTTCGTCACTCTGGGAGGGGAGACCCAGTACTTC
TRBJ2-3 | TRBV9 | TRBD2 | . | CASSVEGTSFLRTDTQYF | TGTGCCAGCAGCGTAGAGGGGACTAGCTTTCTCCGGACAGATACGCAGTATTTT
TRBJ1-1 | TRBV28 | . | . | CASSPGNTEAFF | TGTGCCAGCAGCCCAGGGAACACTGAAGCTTTCTTT
TRBJ1-5 | TRBV5-6 | . | . | CASSSRNQPQHF | TGTGCCAGCAGCTCTCGCAATCAGCCCCAGCATTTT
TRBJ2-7 | TRBV27 | . | . | CASSRQPTYEQYF | TGTGCCAGCAGTCGTCAACCAACCTACGAGCAGTACTTC
TRBJ2-3 | TRBV7-2 | TRBD2 | few | CASSPPAGADTQYF | TGTGCCAGCAGCCCACCGGCGGGGGCAGATACGCAGTATTTT
TRBJ2-2 | TRBV12-3/TRBV12-4 | . | few | CASSLGTGELFF | TGTGCCAGCAGTTTAGGCACCGGGGAGCTGTTTTTT
TRBJ2-3 | TRBV27 | . | . | CASSWGEVTDTQYF | TGTGCCAGCAGTTGGGGGGAGGTCACAGATACGCAGTATTTT
TRBJ1-6 | TRBV30 | . | few | CAWSGNSPLHF | TGTGCCTGGAGCGGGAATTCACCCCTCCACTTT
TRBJ2-3 | TRBV3-1 | TRBD2 | . | CASSQEQAGSTDTQYF | TGTGCCAGCAGCCAAGAGCAAGCGGGGTCCACAGATACGCAGTATTTT
TRBJ2-7 | TRBV6-1 | TRBD1 | . | CASSGDSSYEQYF | TGTGCCAGCAGTGGGGACAGCTCCTACGAGCAGTACTTC
TRBJ1-4 | TRBV4-1 | . | . | CASSQAQLNEKLFF | TGCGCCAGCAGCCAAGCCCAGCTTAATGAAAAACTGTTTTTT
TRBJ2-5 | TRBV19 | TRBD1 | . | CASSILGQGKETQYF | TGTGCCAGTAGTATTCTGGGACAGGGGAAGGAGACCCAGTACTTC
TRBJ1-1 | TRBV9 | . | . | CASSVGGANTEAFF | TGTGCCAGCAGCGTCGGGGGGGCGAACACTGAAGCTTTCTTT
TRBJ2-3 | TRBV29-1 | . | . | CSVASGTTRTDTQYF | TGCAGCGTTGCGTCCGGGACCACTAGGACAGATACGCAGTATTTT
TRBJ1-2 | TRBV23-1 | . | . | CASSQWWEDRYTF | TGCGCCAGCAGTCAATGGTGGGAAGATCGCTACACCTTC
TRBJ2-7 | TRBV28 | . | . | CATRTSRVSSYEQYF | TGTGCCACCCGTACCTCCAGAGTAAGCTCCTACGAGCAGTACTTC
TRBJ2-1 | TRBV2 | . | once | CASSEGRTYDNEQFF | TGTGCCAGCAGTGAAGGGCGGACTTACGACAATGAGCAGTTCTTC
TRBJ1-1 | TRBV5-6 | TRBD1 | . | CASSLGQGAWTEAFF | TGTGCCAGCAGCTTGGGGCAGGGGGCGTGGACTGAAGCTTTCTTT
TRBJ2-7 | TRBV7-9 | . | . | CASTLMGTYEQYF | TGTGCCAGCACCTTAATGGGGACCTACGAGCAGTACTTC
TRBJ2-7 | TRBV5-1 | . | . | CASSLDGYEQYF | TGTGCCAGCAGTTTGGATGGTTACGAGCAGTACTTC
TRBJ1-2 | TRBV5-3 | TRBD1 | . | CARSLVSGQGSYGYTF | TGTGCCAGAAGCTTGGTTTCGGGACAGGGTAGCTATGGCTACACCTTC
TRBJ1-2 | TRBV7-3 | . | . | CASSPGVGYGYTF | TGTGCCAGCAGCCCGGGGGTTGGCTATGGCTACACCTTC
TRBJ1-1 | TRBV9 | TRBD1 | . | CASSGDRHNTEAFF | TGTGCCAGCAGCGGGGACAGACACAACACTGAAGCTTTCTTT
TRBJ2-7 | TRBV3-1 | TRBD2 | once | CASSRDTSGSYEQYF | TGTGCCAGCAGCCGAGACACTAGCGGCTCCTACGAGCAGTACTTC
TRBJ1-6 | TRBV27 | . | . | CASSPPAEVNSPLHF | TGTGCCAGCAGTCCCCCAGCGGAGGTGAATTCACCCCTCCACTTT
TRBJ2-1 | TRBV5-1 | . | . | CASAGQFGNEQFF | TGCGCCAGCGCCGGACAATTTGGGAATGAGCAGTTCTTC
TRBJ2-1 | TRBV15 | . | . | CATSSGTVSWNEQFF | TGTGCCACCAGCTCCGGGACGGTGTCTTGGAATGAGCAGTTCTTC
TRBJ2-1 | TRBV28 | . | few | CASSSSGEQFF | TGTGCCAGCAGTTCCTCCGGTGAGCAGTTCTTC
TRBJ2-1 | TRBV18 | TRBD2 | . | CASSPPGAGGENEQFF | TGTGCCAGCTCACCCCCGGGAGCGGGGGGTGAGAATGAGCAGTTCTTC
TRBJ1-2 | TRBV9 | TRBD1 | . | CASRPGQGIGYGYTF | TGTGCCAGCAGACCGGGACAGGGGATCGGCTATGGCTACACCTTC
TRBJ2-3 | TRBV10-3 | . | . | CAISESRTGTDTQYF | TGTGCCATCAGTGAGTCGAGGACAGGCACAGATACGCAGTATTTT
TRBJ2-2 | TRBV28 | TRBD2 | . | CASSLGGAAGELFF | TGTGCCAGCAGTTTGGGAGGGGCGGCCGGGGAGCTGTTTTTT
TRBJ2-7 | TRBV6-2/TRBV6-3 | . | . | CASSLTGFEQYF | TGTGCCAGCAGTTTGACAGGTTTCGAGCAGTACTTC